This TCR beta chain stems from a study of blood T cell repertoires in COVID-19. Looking at the study overall: COVID-19 samples from acute and convalescent phases originated in the United States, Italy and Spain. The analysed material was cDNA or gDNA that came from T cells, B-cell-depleted T cells, or PBMCs.

Comments on this clone: The same CDR3 is also encoded by other DNA sequences in this sample.

In the study's own analysis: Reference gene primers were amplified, and this amplification served to estimate nucleated cell counts. Repertoires were generated with immunoSEQ multiplex PCR, while TCRdb's copy carries only in-frame clones and drops some. D and trimming come from the DNA, and the V and J calls and clone size come from that table. Here the sample spans approximately 210,000 clones, around 78% being singletons. The germline CDR1 and CDR2 sequences are SGHTA and FQGNSA. The CDR3 totals 14 residues. Unmatched junction bases numbered 2, after V lost 4 bases and J lost 5 bases. This clonotype was sampled from a woman aged 70-85 years with active or convalescent COVID-19. The chain has TRBV7-2 and TRBJ1-5, with 10 bases fitting TRBD1. Sequencing was done on a sample of peripheral blood. The CDR3 spells CASSSGQGYQPQHF. Here the CDR3 DNA reads TGTGCCAGCAGCTCGGGACAGGGGTATCAGCCCCAGCATTTT.